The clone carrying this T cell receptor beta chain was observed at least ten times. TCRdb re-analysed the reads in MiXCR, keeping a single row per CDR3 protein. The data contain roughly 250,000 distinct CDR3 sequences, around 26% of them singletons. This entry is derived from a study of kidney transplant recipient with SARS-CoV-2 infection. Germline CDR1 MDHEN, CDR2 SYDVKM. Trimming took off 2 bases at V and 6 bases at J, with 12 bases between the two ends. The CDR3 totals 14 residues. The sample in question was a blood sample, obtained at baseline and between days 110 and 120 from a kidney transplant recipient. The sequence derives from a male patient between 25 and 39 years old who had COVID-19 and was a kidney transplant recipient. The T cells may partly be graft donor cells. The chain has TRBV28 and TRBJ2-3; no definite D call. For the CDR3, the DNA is TGTGCCAGCAGTTTAAATGCGCGGACGGATACGCAGTATTTT. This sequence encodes CASSLNARTDTQYF.